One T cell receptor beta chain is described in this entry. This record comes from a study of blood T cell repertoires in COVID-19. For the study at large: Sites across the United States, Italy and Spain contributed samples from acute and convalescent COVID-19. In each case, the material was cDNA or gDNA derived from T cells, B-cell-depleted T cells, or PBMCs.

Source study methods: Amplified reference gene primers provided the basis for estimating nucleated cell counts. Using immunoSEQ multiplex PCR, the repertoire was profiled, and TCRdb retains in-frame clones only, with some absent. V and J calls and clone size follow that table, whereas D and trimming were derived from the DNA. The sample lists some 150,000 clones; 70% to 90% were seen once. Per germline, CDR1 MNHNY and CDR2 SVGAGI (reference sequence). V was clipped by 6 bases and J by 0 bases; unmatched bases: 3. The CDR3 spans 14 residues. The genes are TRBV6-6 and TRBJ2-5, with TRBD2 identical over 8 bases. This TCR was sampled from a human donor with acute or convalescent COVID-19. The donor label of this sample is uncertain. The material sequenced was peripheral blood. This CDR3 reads CASRTSGYQETQYF. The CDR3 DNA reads TGTGCCAGCAGAACTAGCGGTTACCAAGAGACCCAGTACTTC.